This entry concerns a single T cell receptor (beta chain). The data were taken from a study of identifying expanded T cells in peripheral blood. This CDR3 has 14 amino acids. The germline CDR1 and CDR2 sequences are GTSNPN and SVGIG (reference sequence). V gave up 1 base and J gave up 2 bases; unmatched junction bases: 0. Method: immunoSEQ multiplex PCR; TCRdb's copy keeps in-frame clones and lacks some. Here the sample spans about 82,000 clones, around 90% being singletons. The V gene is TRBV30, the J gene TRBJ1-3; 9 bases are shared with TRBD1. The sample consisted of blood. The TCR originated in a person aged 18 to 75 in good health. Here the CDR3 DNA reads TGTGCCTGGAGTGGGACAGGGGCTGGAAACACCATATATTTT. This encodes CAWSGTGAGNTIYF.